One and the same sample provided the 11 T cell receptor beta chains below, sequenced in a study of T cell responses to AZD1222 COVID-19 vaccine. Produced via immunoSEQ multiplex PCR; TCRdb's table is partial and in-frame only. The profile covers some 130,000 clones, with approximately 80% appearing a single time and 4.1% taken by the ten largest. The sample here was peripheral blood, taken on day 0 of AZD1222 vaccination. These receptors came from an adult in good health.

The gene calls are TRBV30 and TRBJ1-4; D ambiguous. Germline assignment: CDR1 GTSNPN and CDR2 SVGIG (reference sequence). The CDR3 covers 13 residues. V was cut by 2 bases and J by 6 bases, with 10 bases left in between. The CDR3 nucleotides read TGTGCCTGGAGTATCTCTCCTCATGAAAAACTGTTTTTT. This sequence encodes CAWSISPHEKLFF.

This clone was observed once. The V gene is TRBV27, the J gene TRBJ1-6, with 7 bases matching TRBD1. This CDR3 region has 18 residues. CDR1 is MNHEY and CDR2 is SMNVEV in the germline V gene (reference sequence). Trimming took 6 bases from V and 1 from J; bases not matched to a gene: 12. DNA for the CDR3: TGTGCCAGCAGCTCTAGACAGGGTGCGGGGTCCTATAATTCACCCCTCCACTTT. Encoded protein: CASSSRQGAGSYNSPLHF.

The chain employs TRBV6-5 and TRBJ1-1; unclear D gene. The CDR3 extends over 14 amino acids. The germline CDR1 and CDR2 sequences are MNHEY and SVGAGI. Trimming left V 0 bases short and J 4 bases short, with 9 bases between. The CDR3 is CASSYSEGATEAFF. DNA for the CDR3: TGTGCCAGCAGTTACTCAGAGGGAGCCACTGAAGCTTTCTTT.

This clone occurred once. This chain links TRBV7-9 with TRBJ2-5, with TRBD2 as a possible D gene (6 bases). Trimming left V 10 bases short and J 1 base short, with 22 bases between. Germline CDR1 reads SEHNR; CDR2 reads FQNEAQ (reference sequence). This CDR3 comprises 16 residues. CDR3 residues: CAIPLDDGRIQETQYF. The CDR3 nucleotides read TGTGCCATCCCACTAGACGATGGGAGGATCCAAGAGACCCAGTACTTC.

The chain joins TRBV2 to TRBJ1-2, with TRBD1 matching 8 bases. The junction had 7 bases not matched to a gene; V was cut back by 7 bases and J by 0 bases. This CDR3 is built from 15 residues. From germline, CDR1 is SNHLY and CDR2 FYNNEI. CDR3 sequence: CASKGGQAPNYGYTF. The CDR3 DNA reads as TGTGCCAGCAAGGGGGGACAGGCCCCTAACTATGGCTACACCTTC.

Points on this clone: This CDR3 is also generated by other DNA sequences in the sample. This chain uses TRBV5-1 with TRBJ1-4; no reliable D call. The CDR3 loop spans 15 amino acids. Between the trimmed V and J ends, which lost 0 bases and 7 bases, there was a span of 13 bases. CDR1 SGHRS and CDR2 YFSETQ come from the germline V gene. For the CDR3, the DNA is TGCGCCAGCAGCTTGGCAGGCGGGGTTGGTGAAAAACTGTTTTTT. Its translation is CASSLAGGVGEKLFF.

This chain connects TRBV3-1 (or the pseudogene TRBV3-2) to TRBJ1-2, with 7 nucleotides matching TRBD1. The V segment lost 1 base and the J segment 7 bases; nucleotides outside the gene matches: 9. CDR1 is LGHDT and CDR2 is YNNKEL in the germline V gene (reference sequence). The CDR3 is 15 amino acids. CDR3 region: CASSQASRGYPGYTF. CDR3 DNA sequence: TGTGCCAGCAGCCAAGCGAGCAGGGGGTACCCTGGCTACACCTTC.

This clone has only a few counts. The chain recombines TRBV2 with TRBJ1-1; D unresolved. V dropped 9 bases and J dropped 2 bases, with 10 bases sitting between them. CDR3 length equals 12 residues. From germline, CDR1 is SNHLY and CDR2 FYNNEI. The CDR3 reads CARGSVNTEAFF. CDR3 sequence (DNA): TGTGCCAGAGGGTCGGTTAACACTGAAGCTTTCTTT.

The V and J genes are TRBV9 and TRBJ1-6, with TRBD1 as a possible D gene (5 bases). V lost 0 bases to trimming and J lost 6 bases, with 13 bases between them. This CDR3 has 16 amino acids. Germline CDR1 is SGDLS and CDR2 is YYNGEE. CDR3 loop: CASSVGGAAFNSPLHF. CDR3 nucleotides: TGTGCCAGCAGCGTAGGAGGGGCCGCGTTTAATTCACCCCTCCACTTT.

The chain joins TRBV28 to TRBJ1-3; D is ambiguous. V was trimmed by 9 bases and J by 4 bases, leaving 19 bases between them. Germline CDR1 and CDR2: MDHEN and SYDVKM. CDR3 length: 15 residues. In nucleotides, the CDR3 is TGTGCCAGTAATCCCCCGGGAGCTGGAGGAAACACCATATATTTT. Encoded protein: CASNPPGAGGNTIYF.

The chain joins TRBV4-1 to TRBJ1-2; no reliable D call. The V end was cut by 4 bases, the J end by 8 bases, with 11 bases between. Germline V gene data show CDR1 as MGHRA and CDR2 as YSYEKL. The CDR3 has 12 residues. The CDR3 is CASSPGTRGYTF. CDR3 nucleotides: TGCGCCAGCAGCCCCGGTACTAGGGGCTACACCTTC.